One sample yielded the 15 T cell receptor beta chains listed below, sequenced in a study of blood T cell repertoires in COVID-19. Here immunoSEQ multiplex PCR was the method, and the copy in TCRdb shows in-frame clones only, minus some. The sample includes some 150,000 clones, approximately 82% of them seen just once. The sequenced material came from PBMCs or T cells enriched from blood (not recorded which). These receptor sequences come from a woman between 50 and 59 years old in a cohort exposed to, infected with or recovered from COVID-19 (not recorded which).

This clone was found a few times. The rearrangement links TRBV6-1 to TRBJ2-1; unclear D gene. The V end lost 3 bases, the J end lost 6 bases, and 6 bases lay between the germline ends. From germline, CDR1 is MNHNS and CDR2 SASEGT. The length of the CDR3 is 12 residues. CDR3 in amino acids: CASSDSVNEQFF. The CDR3 nucleotides are TGTGCCAGCAGTGACAGTGTCAATGAGCAGTTCTTC.

J is TRBJ2-7 and V is TRBV6-5, with D tentatively TRBD1 (6 bases). Germline V gene lookup returns CDR1 MNHEY and CDR2 SVGAGI. Trimming removed 4 bases at V and 4 bases at J, with 17 bases between. The length of the CDR3 is 15 residues. CDR3 nucleotide sequence: TGTGCCAGCAGTTCCCCCCCAGGGGATACGTACGAGCAGTACTTC. Its translation is CASSSPPGDTYEQYF.

The J gene is TRBJ1-1, the V gene TRBV9; D possibly corresponds to TRBD1 (6 bases). The CDR3 sequence is 17 residues long. Germline-derived CDR1 and CDR2 are SGDLS and YYNGEE. V gave up 4 bases and J gave up 3 bases, with 22 bases separating them. The CDR3 DNA is TGTGCCAGCAGCCCGGGGGCGGGGGCTAACGACTACACTGAAGCTTTCTTT. Its translation is CASSPGAGANDYTEAFF.

The rearrangement uses TRBV19 and TRBJ1-1, with D hard to call. Germline V gene data show CDR1 as LNHDA and CDR2 as SQIVND (reference sequence). The CDR3 loop spans 13 amino acids. Deletions cut 3 bases from V and 5 bases from J, with 10 bases between. As DNA, the CDR3 is TGTGCCAGTAGTATCCCCGGAGGTACTGAAGCTTTCTTT. It codes for CASSIPGGTEAFF.

The rearrangement links TRBV2 to TRBJ1-5, with D perhaps TRBD1 (5 bases). This CDR3 contains 16 residues. Germline loops: CDR1 SNHLY, CDR2 FYNNEI. Trimming removed 6 bases at V and 4 bases at J, with 19 bases between. CDR3: CASSPGGQGKNQPQHF. In nucleotides, the CDR3 is TGTGCCAGCAGCCCAGGAGGGCAGGGTAAGAATCAGCCCCAGCATTTT.

V and J are TRBV5-1 and TRBJ2-2; 12 bases are shared with TRBD2. This CDR3 is 16 amino acids long. Unmatched junction bases numbered 5, after V lost 3 bases and J lost 5 bases. Germline V gene sequence: CDR1 SGHRS, CDR2 YFSETQ. CDR3: CASSSRTSGGTGELFF. In DNA, the CDR3 is TGCGCCAGCAGCTCTCGAACTAGCGGGGGGACCGGGGAGCTGTTTTTT.

This clone was counted once. V gene TRBV11-2 combines with J gene TRBJ1-2; the D gene is possibly TRBD1 (5 bases). The V gene's germline CDR1 is SGHAT and CDR2 FQNNGV. This CDR3 has 13 residues. The V end was cut by 5 bases, the J end by 3 bases, with 10 bases between. The CDR3 reads CASSPDIYYGYTF. The CDR3 DNA follows: TGTGCCAGCAGCCCGGACATCTACTATGGCTACACCTTC.

The CDR3 reads CASSTTGGPVYEQYF. In nucleotides, the CDR3 is TGTGCCAGCAGTACGACAGGGGGCCCCGTATACGAGCAGTACTTC. The rearrangement joins TRBV7-2 to TRBJ2-7; 10 bases are shared with TRBD1. Germline CDR1 SGHTA, CDR2 FQGNSA. The CDR3 has 15 amino acids. The V segment lost 6 bases and the J segment 4 bases; nucleotides outside the gene matches: 9. Together with reference TRBV7-2 and TRBJ2-7, the CDR3 gives the full variable domain: GAGVSQSPSNKVTEKGKDVELRCDPISGHTALYWYRQSLGQGLEFLIYFQGNSAPDKSGLPSDRFSAERTGGSVSTLTIQRTQQEDSAVYLCASSTTGGPVYEQYFGPGTRLTVT.

The gene calls are TRBV27 and TRBJ1-2; D ambiguous. Germline CDR1 MNHEY, CDR2 SMNVEV (reference sequence). The length of the CDR3 is 13 residues. The V end lost 6 bases, the J end lost 8 bases, and 16 bases lay between the germline ends. The CDR3 nucleotides are TGTGCCAGCAGCTCCTTCGCCGGGAACGGCTACACCTTC. It specifies CASSSFAGNGYTF.

The chain joins TRBV24-1 to TRBJ2-3; 9 bases map to TRBD1. The J segment lost 1 base and the V segment lost 6 bases, leaving 4 bases of the junction unmatched. The CDR3 has 15 residues. Germline V CDR1 and CDR2: KGHDR, SFDVKD. CDR3 loop: CATSPRTGGTDTQYF. The CDR3 DNA sequence: TGTGCCACCAGTCCAAGGACAGGGGGCACAGATACGCAGTATTTT.

The chain has TRBV5-1 and TRBJ2-7, with 9 nucleotides matching TRBD1. Looked up from germline, CDR1 is SGHRS and CDR2 is YFSETQ. The trim removed 0 bases at V and 4 bases at J, leaving 5 bases unmatched. CDR3 length: 15 amino acids. CDR3 sequence: CASSLGGGTGYEQYF. The CDR3 DNA follows: TGCGCCAGCAGCTTGGGCGGTGGGACAGGGTACGAGCAGTACTTC.

This clone was recorded once. The chain carries TRBV18 and TRBJ2-1; TRBD1 aligns across 7 bases. J gave up 7 bases and V 3 bases, and 9 bases lay outside the gene matches. The germline V gene has CDR1 KGHSH and CDR2 LQKENI. The CDR3 is 15 amino acids. This CDR3 is CASSPQGGDENEQFF. The CDR3, as DNA: TGTGCCAGCTCACCTCAAGGGGGCGACGAGAATGAGCAGTTCTTC.

This clone was counted only a few times. The chain joins TRBV10-3 to TRBJ1-5; 7 nucleotides agree with TRBD1. Germline-derived CDR1 and CDR2 are ENHRY and SYGVKD. The CDR3 sequence is 14 residues long. J was trimmed by 7 bases and V by 3 bases; bases with no gene match: 6. DNA of the CDR3: TGTGCCATCAGTGAAGCAGGGGGAGGACAGCCCCAGCATTTT. It encodes CAISEAGGGQPQHF.

V usage is TRBV4-1 and J usage is TRBJ2-7, with a tentative D call TRBD2 (6 bases). Germline values: CDR1 MGHRA, CDR2 YSYEKL. Between the trimmed V and J ends, which lost 0 bases and 7 bases, there was a span of 16 bases. The CDR3 contains 15 residues. CDR3: CASSQEGLSGREQYF. The CDR3 region has the DNA TGCGCCAGCAGCCAAGAAGGCCTTTCTGGGAGGGAGCAGTACTTC.

The rearrangement joins TRBV5-4 to TRBJ2-3, with 12 bases that match TRBD2. V lost 4 bases, J lost 2 bases, and 14 bases stayed unmatched. CDR1 and CDR2 (germline): SGHNT, YYREEE (reference sequence). The CDR3 is made up of 19 amino acids. The CDR3 loop reads CASSPVVLAGGTHTDTQYF. The DNA of the CDR3 is TGTGCCAGCAGCCCGGTGGTCCTAGCGGGGGGGACCCACACAGATACGCAGTATTTT.